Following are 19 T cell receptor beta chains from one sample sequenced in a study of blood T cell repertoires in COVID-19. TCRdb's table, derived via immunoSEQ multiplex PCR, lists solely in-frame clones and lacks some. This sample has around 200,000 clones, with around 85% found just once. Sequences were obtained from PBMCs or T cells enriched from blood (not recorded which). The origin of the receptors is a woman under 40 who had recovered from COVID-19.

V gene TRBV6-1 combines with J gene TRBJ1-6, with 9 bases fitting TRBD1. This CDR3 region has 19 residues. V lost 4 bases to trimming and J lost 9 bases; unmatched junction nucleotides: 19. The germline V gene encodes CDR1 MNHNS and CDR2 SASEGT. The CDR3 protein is CASSGPRSLGTGIPSPLHF. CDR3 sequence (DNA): TGTGCCAGCAGTGGTCCTCGATCATTGGGGACAGGGATTCCTTCACCCCTCCACTTT.

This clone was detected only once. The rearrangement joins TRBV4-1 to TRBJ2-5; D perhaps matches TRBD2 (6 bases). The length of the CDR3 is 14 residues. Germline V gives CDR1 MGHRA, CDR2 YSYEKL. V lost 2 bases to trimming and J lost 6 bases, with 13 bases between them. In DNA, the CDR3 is TGCGCCAGCAGCCAAACAGCGGGCGTGAAGACCCAGTACTTC. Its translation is CASSQTAGVKTQYF.

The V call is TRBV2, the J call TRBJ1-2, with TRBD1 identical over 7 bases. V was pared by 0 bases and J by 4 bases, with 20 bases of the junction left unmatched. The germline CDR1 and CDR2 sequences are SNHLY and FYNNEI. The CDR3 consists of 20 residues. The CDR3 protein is CASSEAGSFDRVGDFYGYTF. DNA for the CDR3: TGTGCCAGCAGTGAAGCTGGGTCCTTTGACAGGGTGGGGGACTTCTATGGCTACACCTTC.

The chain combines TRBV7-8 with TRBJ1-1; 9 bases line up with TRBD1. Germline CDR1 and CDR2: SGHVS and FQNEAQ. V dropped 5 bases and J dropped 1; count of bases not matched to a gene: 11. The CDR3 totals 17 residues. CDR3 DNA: TGTGCCAGCAGCATCTCCGGGACAGGGTTCGGGAACACTGAAGCTTTCTTT. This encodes CASSISGTGFGNTEAFF.

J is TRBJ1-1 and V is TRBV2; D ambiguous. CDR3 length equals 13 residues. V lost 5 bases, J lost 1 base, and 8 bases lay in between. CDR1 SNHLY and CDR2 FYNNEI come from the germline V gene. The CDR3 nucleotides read TGTGCCAGCAGTTTGAGTAAGAACACTGAAGCTTTCTTT. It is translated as CASSLSKNTEAFF.

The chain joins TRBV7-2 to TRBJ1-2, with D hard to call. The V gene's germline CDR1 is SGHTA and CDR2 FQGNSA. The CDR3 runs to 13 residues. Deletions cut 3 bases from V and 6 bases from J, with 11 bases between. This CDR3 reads CASSFRLQNGYTF. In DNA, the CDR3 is TGTGCCAGCAGCTTTAGATTGCAAAATGGCTACACCTTC.

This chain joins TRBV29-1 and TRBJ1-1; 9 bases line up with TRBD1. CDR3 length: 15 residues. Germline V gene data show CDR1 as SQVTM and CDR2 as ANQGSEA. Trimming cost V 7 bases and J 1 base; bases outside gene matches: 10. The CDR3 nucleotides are TGCAGCGCTAAAACCGGGACAGGGCGGAACACTGAAGCTTTCTTT. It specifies CSAKTGTGRNTEAFF.

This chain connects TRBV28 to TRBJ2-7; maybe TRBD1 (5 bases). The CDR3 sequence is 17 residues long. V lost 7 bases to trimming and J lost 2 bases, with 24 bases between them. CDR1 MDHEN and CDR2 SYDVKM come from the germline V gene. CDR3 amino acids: CASTHLQGHFKAYEQYF. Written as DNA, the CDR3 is TGTGCCAGCACCCACCTCCAGGGTCACTTTAAAGCCTACGAGCAGTACTTC.

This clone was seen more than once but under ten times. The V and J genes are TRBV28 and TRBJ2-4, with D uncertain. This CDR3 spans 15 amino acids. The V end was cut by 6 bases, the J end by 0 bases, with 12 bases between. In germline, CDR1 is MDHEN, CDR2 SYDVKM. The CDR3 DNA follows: TGTGCCAGCAGGAGTAGCCAGCCAGCCAAAAACATTCAGTACTTC. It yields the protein CASRSSQPAKNIQYF.

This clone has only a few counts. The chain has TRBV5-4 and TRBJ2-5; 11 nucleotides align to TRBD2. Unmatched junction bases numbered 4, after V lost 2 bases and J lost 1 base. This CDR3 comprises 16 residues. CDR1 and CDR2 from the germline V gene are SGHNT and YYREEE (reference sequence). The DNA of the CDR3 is TGTGCCAGCAGCTTTGGGGGACTAGCGGCCCAAGAGACCCAGTACTTC. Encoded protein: CASSFGGLAAQETQYF.

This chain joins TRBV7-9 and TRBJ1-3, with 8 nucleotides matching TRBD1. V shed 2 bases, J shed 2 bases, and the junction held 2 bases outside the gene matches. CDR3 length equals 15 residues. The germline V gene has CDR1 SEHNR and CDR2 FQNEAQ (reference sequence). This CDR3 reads CASSLRTGPGNTIYF. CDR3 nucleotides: TGTGCCAGCAGCTTAAGGACAGGGCCTGGAAACACCATATATTTT.

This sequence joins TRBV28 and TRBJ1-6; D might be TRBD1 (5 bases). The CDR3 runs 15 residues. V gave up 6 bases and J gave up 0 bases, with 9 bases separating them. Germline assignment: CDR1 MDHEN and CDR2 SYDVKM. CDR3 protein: CASRDDSSYNSPLHF. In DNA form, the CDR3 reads TGTGCCAGCAGAGATGACAGCTCCTATAATTCACCCCTCCACTTT.

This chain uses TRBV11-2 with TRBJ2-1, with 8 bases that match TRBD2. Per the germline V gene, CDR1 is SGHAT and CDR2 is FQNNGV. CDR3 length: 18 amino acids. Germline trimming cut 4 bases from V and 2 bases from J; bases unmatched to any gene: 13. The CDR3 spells CASSSGDYSGNTYNEQFF. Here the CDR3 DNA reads TGTGCCAGCAGCTCGGGGGACTATAGCGGGAACACCTACAATGAGCAGTTCTTC.

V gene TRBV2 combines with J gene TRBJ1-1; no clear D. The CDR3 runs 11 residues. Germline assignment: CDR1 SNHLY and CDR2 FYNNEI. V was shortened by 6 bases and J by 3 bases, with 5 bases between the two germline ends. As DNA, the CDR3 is TGTGCCAGCAGCCCGTACACTGAAGCTTTCTTT. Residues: CASSPYTEAFF.

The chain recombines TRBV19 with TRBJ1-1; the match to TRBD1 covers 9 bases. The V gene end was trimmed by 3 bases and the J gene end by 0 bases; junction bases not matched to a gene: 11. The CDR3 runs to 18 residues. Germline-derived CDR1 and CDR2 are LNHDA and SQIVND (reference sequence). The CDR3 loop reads CASSIQLGTGPLNTEAFF. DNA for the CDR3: TGTGCCAGTAGTATTCAACTCGGGACAGGGCCCCTGAACACTGAAGCTTTCTTT.

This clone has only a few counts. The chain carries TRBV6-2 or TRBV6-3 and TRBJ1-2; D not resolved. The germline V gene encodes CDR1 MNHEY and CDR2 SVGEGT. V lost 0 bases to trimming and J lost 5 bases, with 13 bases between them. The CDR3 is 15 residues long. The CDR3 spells CASSYSSGVWYGYTF. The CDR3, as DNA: TGTGCCAGCAGTTACTCGTCCGGGGTATGGTATGGCTACACCTTC.

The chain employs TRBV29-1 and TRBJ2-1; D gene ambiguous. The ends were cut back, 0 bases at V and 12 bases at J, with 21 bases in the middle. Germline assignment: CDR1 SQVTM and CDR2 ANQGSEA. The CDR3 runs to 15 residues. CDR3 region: CSVEEVLGILLVQFF. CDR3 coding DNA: TGCAGCGTTGAAGAAGTGCTAGGAATTTTATTAGTGCAGTTCTTC.

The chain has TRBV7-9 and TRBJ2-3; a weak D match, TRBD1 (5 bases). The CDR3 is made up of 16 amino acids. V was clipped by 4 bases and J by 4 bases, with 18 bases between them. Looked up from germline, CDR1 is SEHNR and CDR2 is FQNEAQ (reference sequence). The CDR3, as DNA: TGTGCCAGCAGCTCCTTGGGTTCTGAAGGGGCAGATACGCAGTATTTT. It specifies CASSSLGSEGADTQYF.

CDR3 protein: CASSVGTAHF. The CDR3 nucleotides read TGTGCCAGCAGTGTAGGGACAGCCCACTTT. V and J are TRBV2 and TRBJ1-6; 7 bases fit TRBD1. The CDR3 is made up of 10 amino acids. V gave up 4 bases and J gave up 18 bases; unmatched junction bases: 3. Germline V gene sequence: CDR1 SNHLY, CDR2 FYNNEI.